This TCR beta chain was profiled in a study of response to subunit inactivated influenza vaccine. Study-level findings and limits: Authors proposed each seasonal influenza vaccination draws in few new T cells.

TCRdb re-called the RT-PCR reads through MiXCR, storing one row per CDR3 protein. The sample comprises roughly 500,000 distinct CDR3 sequences, approximately 17% of which are singletons, and less than 4% rests with the top ten. This clonotype was counted only a few times. Its antigen is currently unknown. This CDR3 is built from 15 residues. The V segment lost 6 bases and the J segment 5 bases; nucleotides outside the gene matches: 12. The input for sequencing was CD4+ T cells sorted from PBMCs, taken 23 months after vaccination. V usage is TRBV12-3 or TRBV12-4 and J usage is TRBJ2-7; TRBD1 agrees at 8 bases. The source of this sequence is a man between 50 and 70 years old who received an inactivated influenza vaccine. The CDR3 DNA follows: TGTGCCAGCAGCCCCACAGGGGGTTCTTACCACGAGCAGTACTTC. Translating it yields CASSPTGGSYHEQYF.